The rows below give T cell receptor beta chains drawn from one sample of a study of early T cells in non-severe SARS-CoV-2 infection. TCRdb reprocessed the 5' RACE reads via MiXCR and lists one record per CDR3 protein. The repertoire holds tens of thousands of distinct CDR3 sequences, with 3% to 4.5% as singletons. The specimen sequenced was whole blood. The receptors derive from an adult who was a healthcare worker with PCR-confirmed SARS-CoV-2 infection or an uninfected control (not recorded which). CDR3s leave out the opening cysteine and the closing phenylalanine or tryptophan. Each record gives: J gene, V gene, CDR3 protein.

j_call: TRBJ2-5; v_call: TRBV4-3; cdr3_aa: ASSQDMTGQLETQY
j_call: TRBJ2-2; v_call: TRBV25-1; cdr3_aa: ASNGGLGTGELF
j_call: TRBJ2-7; v_call: TRBV4-3; cdr3_aa: ASSQDPPGTGNFYEQY
j_call: TRBJ2-7; v_call: TRBV16; cdr3_aa: ASSHTGTGIIEQY
j_call: TRBJ2-1; v_call: TRBV3-1; cdr3_aa: ASSDGLFQF
j_call: TRBJ2-1; v_call: TRBV2; cdr3_aa: ASSEIGPLYEQF
j_call: TRBJ2-5; v_call: TRBV7-7; cdr3_aa: ASSQRWGFQETQY
j_call: TRBJ2-6; v_call: TRBV13; cdr3_aa: ASREIGTGASGANVLT
j_call: TRBJ1-4; v_call: TRBV6-2/TRBV6-3; cdr3_aa: ASSSGTDLFATNEKLF
j_call: TRBJ2-1; v_call: TRBV4-3; cdr3_aa: ASSQDRLGPPDEQF
j_call: TRBJ2-3; v_call: TRBV5-4; cdr3_aa: ASSLGLRTDTQY
j_call: TRBJ2-3; v_call: TRBV11-2; cdr3_aa: ASSLLAVASTDTQY
j_call: TRBJ2-7; v_call: TRBV5-5; cdr3_aa: ASSLAQRAYEQY
j_call: TRBJ1-1; v_call: TRBV28; cdr3_aa: ASSTASGLTEAF
j_call: TRBJ2-3; v_call: TRBV28; cdr3_aa: ASSDGGPTDTQY
j_call: TRBJ2-7; v_call: TRBV28; cdr3_aa: ASLGDLGLAGGIYEQY
j_call: TRBJ1-3; v_call: TRBV4-1; cdr3_aa: ASSLTGVLGNTIY
j_call: TRBJ2-1; v_call: TRBV7-8; cdr3_aa: ASSPRTSGTYNEQF
j_call: TRBJ2-7; v_call: TRBV7-2; cdr3_aa: ASSIQGFNYEQY
j_call: TRBJ2-5; v_call: TRBV9; cdr3_aa: ASSVDPGQLQETQY
j_call: TRBJ1-1; v_call: TRBV6-6; cdr3_aa: ASTRDREAF
j_call: TRBJ1-2; v_call: TRBV28; cdr3_aa: ASSRRNTYGYT
j_call: TRBJ2-3; v_call: TRBV4-3; cdr3_aa: ASSQDFGSASDTQY
j_call: TRBJ2-3; v_call: TRBV7-2; cdr3_aa: ASSPMGAHTQY
j_call: TRBJ2-3; v_call: TRBV6-2/TRBV6-3; cdr3_aa: ASSEPTSGSADTQY
j_call: TRBJ2-3; v_call: TRBV18; cdr3_aa: ASSPWDRDTDTQY
j_call: TRBJ1-5; v_call: TRBV5-1; cdr3_aa: ASSLAPTGGGQPQH
j_call: TRBJ2-5; v_call: TRBV7-9; cdr3_aa: ASSLAGGTSGREYQETQY
j_call: TRBJ1-1; v_call: TRBV24-1; cdr3_aa: ATSDGGTANTEAF
j_call: TRBJ2-1; v_call: TRBV10-3; cdr3_aa: AISSLAGGNNEQF
j_call: TRBJ1-5; v_call: TRBV7-9; cdr3_aa: ASSLAGRQPQH
j_call: TRBJ2-1; v_call: TRBV6-2/TRBV6-3; cdr3_aa: ASSRTSGTYNEQF
j_call: TRBJ2-6; v_call: TRBV29-1; cdr3_aa: SVGGPGSGANVLT
j_call: TRBJ1-4; v_call: TRBV12-3/TRBV12-4; cdr3_aa: ASSFPGSNEKLF
j_call: TRBJ2-7; v_call: TRBV18; cdr3_aa: ASSRGTSSYEQY
j_call: TRBJ1-5; v_call: TRBV5-5; cdr3_aa: ASSWDPLSNQPQH
j_call: TRBJ2-4; v_call: TRBV10-2; cdr3_aa: ASSEWQLAKNIQY
j_call: TRBJ1-2; v_call: TRBV19; cdr3_aa: ASSIDHGPTYGYT
j_call: TRBJ2-1; v_call: TRBV4-2; cdr3_aa: AVSGTSGYNEQF
j_call: TRBJ2-5; v_call: TRBV29-1; cdr3_aa: SVDPGQDPGKETQY
j_call: TRBJ1-6; v_call: TRBV9; cdr3_aa: ASSPRTGNNSPLH
j_call: TRBJ2-3; v_call: TRBV5-6; cdr3_aa: ASSFGSDGGTDTQY
j_call: TRBJ2-1; v_call: TRBV12-3/TRBV12-4; cdr3_aa: ASSRLAGYNEQF
j_call: TRBJ1-5; v_call: TRBV20-1; cdr3_aa: SARPPQGSKIGTKPQH
j_call: TRBJ1-4; v_call: TRBV24-1; cdr3_aa: ATSDGGGANEKLF
j_call: TRBJ2-5; v_call: TRBV11-2; cdr3_aa: ASSLAAPTQTANQETQY
j_call: TRBJ1-1; v_call: TRBV28; cdr3_aa: ASSNRQEAF
j_call: TRBJ1-5; v_call: TRBV20-1; cdr3_aa: SASYQGAFGNQPQH
j_call: TRBJ2-5; v_call: TRBV18; cdr3_aa: ASSPTTGNQETQY
j_call: TRBJ2-1; v_call: TRBV12-3/TRBV12-4; cdr3_aa: ASSPLQEQF
j_call: TRBJ2-1; v_call: TRBV20-1; cdr3_aa: SARDKLAGFPNEQF
j_call: TRBJ1-1; v_call: TRBV28; cdr3_aa: ASSILGTEAF
j_call: TRBJ2-3; v_call: TRBV5-1; cdr3_aa: ASSFKSLGTQY
j_call: TRBJ1-1; v_call: TRBV5-1; cdr3_aa: ASKDVNTEAF
j_call: TRBJ2-1; v_call: TRBV4-2; cdr3_aa: ASSQDLAVYNEQF